This entry describes one T cell receptor (beta chain). The specificity of this receptor is unknown. The sample holds no much larger clone one base away, and base qualities are not on file. Donors were healthy HIV-negative adults with no recently reported acute infections or vaccinations. All donors were Caucasian adults living in Nashville, Tennessee, USA. CD4+ T cells were enriched by magnetic negative selection; naive cells were then positively selected on CD45RA, and the negative fraction formed the memory subset. After blood collection by leukapheresis, PBMCs were isolated using Ficoll-Histopaque density gradient centrifugation and then cryopreserved in the vapor phase of liquid nitrogen. Purity and quantity of every magnetically sorted T cell population were checked by analytical flow cytometry. Each sorted fraction had its genomic DNA isolated and then quantified by UV absorbance on a Nanodrop 2000c.

The sample is drawn from a study of shared clonotypes between healthy human individuals (dated by TCRdb to 2020 to 2022). As for the study more broadly: The cohort included a few men and a couple of women between 18 and 49 years of age. For each donor, CD4 naive and CD4 memory were each run on three plates, CD8 naive on two plates, and CD8 memory on one plate. To estimate repertoire size and how much clonotypes are shared between individuals, the study performed deep sequencing of blood TCR repertoires from roughly five healthy adults. To increase sequencing depth and limit assay-specific biases, TCR repertoire library preparation and sequencing were carried out by different laboratories using diverse techniques. Between about 0.9 and 8.9 billion PBMCs per donor were obtained by leukapheresis.

Based on the germline V gene, the CDR1 and CDR2 sequences are SGHAT and FQNNGV. V is clipped by 2 bases and J by 3 bases, and the sequence between their germline boundaries is 14 bases long. The CDR3 goes from the cysteine to the phenylalanine over 15 residues. Only CDR3 DNA remains: 45 bases, in frame from the first base. What the authors observed across the whole study: Sampling was restricted to blood, and TCR repertoires in tissue are likely to differ from TCR repertoires in blood. When several donors were compared, the shared fraction of clonotypes was about 5% for naive CD4, 3% to 4% for naive CD8, 2% to 2.5% for memory CD4, and roughly 0.43% for memory CD8. Even with the large sequencing depth, rarefaction of the sorted-subset datasets indicated that sequencing was incomplete. Pairwise subsampling indicated that sequencing depth was expected to affect the degree of clonotype sharing among donors. Larger estimated clonotype richness was generally found for naive subsets than for memory subsets. Because the study included a small number of donors, the genetic and exposure-history diversity represented was limited. Compared with non-shared clonotypes, clonotypes shared by all four sorted-subset donors had higher generation probabilities.

TCR CDR3 regions were amplified from genomic DNA by multiplex PCR using the deep immunoSEQ assay. Extracted genomic DNA from each cell subset was distributed evenly across all wells of several immunoSEQ 96-well plates, and each plate was treated as a replicate. For sorted subsets, each replicate PCR was loaded with 200 to 250 ng genomic DNA, equivalent to about 30,000 T cell genomes. The purified libraries were quantified using a Qubit 3.0 fluorometer, sized with a Bioanalyzer 2100, and then quantified again using the KAPA Library Quantification kit. A separate single-read 150-cycle Illumina NextSeq 550 flow cell was used to sequence each immunoSEQ 96-well plate. Per the authors' processing: The immunoSEQ output contained only junctional sequences without quality scores, so filtering could not match that applied to full-length reads. Sequences were annotated with PyIR, a Python wrapper for IgBLAST v1.9, and V/J genes and CDR3 were assigned using IMGT germline references. Any read was removed if the V/J assignment was weak (E-value above 1e-6), the CDR3 was missing, or the read contained stop codons, out-of-frame junctions, or ambiguous translated residues. V3J clonotypes were defined as sequences sharing an identical inferred V gene, J gene, and CDR3 amino acid sequence. To compute the percentage overlap between repertoires, the number of shared unique clonotypes was divided by the size of the smaller repertoire. Richness of each repertoire was evaluated using RTK rarefaction, the Chao1 estimator, and Recon v2.1 estimates of unobserved clonotypes. OLGA was used to compute generation probabilities for all TCRbeta clonotypes that the gDNA method yielded from a few donors. Drawn from immuneACCESS, this table holds only the in-frame rearrangements with V and J called that TCRdb kept. Clones are partly lost; checked studies trace under half to an unresolved V gene and leave the rest unexplained. V, J and clone size derive from that table, while D and trimming were established from the DNA sequence. Across this sample there are roughly 1,600,000 clones, with approximately 98.5% seen only once. The ten largest clones take up 0.3% to 0.45% of the sample.

The source is a man aged 30 to 45 in good health. The specimen was naive CD4+ T cells sorted from blood. This specimen's cell subset or site label, interpreted: CD45RA+ positively selected. The rearranged segments are TRBV11-2 and TRBJ2-7, with a weak D call of TRBD2 (6 bases match). CDR3 reads: CASSLSPGDNYEQYF. The sequence in DNA is TGTGCCAGCAGCTTATCTCCGGGGGATAACTACGAGCAGTACTTC.